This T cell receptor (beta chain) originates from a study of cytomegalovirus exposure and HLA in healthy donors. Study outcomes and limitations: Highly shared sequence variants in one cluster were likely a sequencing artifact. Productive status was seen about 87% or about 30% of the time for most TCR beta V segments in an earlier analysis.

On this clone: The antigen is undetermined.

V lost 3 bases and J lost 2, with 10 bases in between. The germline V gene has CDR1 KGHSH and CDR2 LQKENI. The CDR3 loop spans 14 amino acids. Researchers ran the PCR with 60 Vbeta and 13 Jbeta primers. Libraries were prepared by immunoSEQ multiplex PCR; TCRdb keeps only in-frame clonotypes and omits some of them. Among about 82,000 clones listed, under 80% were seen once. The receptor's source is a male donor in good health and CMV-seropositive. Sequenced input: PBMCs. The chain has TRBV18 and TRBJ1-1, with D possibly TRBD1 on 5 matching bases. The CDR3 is CASSPGASNTEAFF. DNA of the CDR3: TGTGCCAGCTCACCTGGGGCGTCTAACACTGAAGCTTTCTTT.